Listed below are T cell receptor beta chains from one sample, sequenced in a study of T cells in Graves' hyperthyroidism and ophthalmopathy. TCRdb reanalysed the multiplex PCR reads using MiXCR and keeps one entry per CDR3 protein. The repertoire includes over 200,000 distinct CDR3 sequences, just over 14% of them detected once, and 10% to 15% sits in the top ten. Sequenced: blood. Receptor source: a woman in her forties with Graves' hyperthyroidism that later progressed to Graves' ophthalmopathy. Both conserved end residues are part of each CDR3. Each record gives: CDR3 DNA, CDR3 protein, V gene, J gene, D gene, CDR3 length, clone size. A D gene is named only where the DNA matches it firmly. Clone size is not always given. Where it is, it says once, few, many or a class for expanded clones.

TGTGCCAGCAGCCCCAGTATCGGACAGGGACGGTCACCCCTCCACTTT	CASSPSIGQGRSPLHF	TRBV7-9	TRBJ1-6	TRBD1	16	many
TGTGCCAGTAGTACAGGGGCGGGAGTCAAGGATACGCAGTATTTT	CASSTGAGVKDTQYF	TRBV19	TRBJ2-3	-	15	-
TGTGCCAGCAGTTTATCGTACCTGGGGGTGAGGACTGAAGCTTTCTTT	CASSLSYLGVRTEAFF	TRBV27	TRBJ1-1	-	16	many
TGTGCCAGCAGCTTAGCGGTCCGCACAGATACGCAGTATTTT	CASSLAVRTDTQYF	TRBV5-6	TRBJ2-3	-	14	few
TGTGCCATATCTAGGACTAGCGACGGAATTGGCGAGCAGTACTTC	CAISRTSDGIGEQYF	TRBV10-3	TRBJ2-7	TRBD2	15	many
TGTGCCAGCAGCTTTTCATCGGTATGGGGGACTAGCGCGAGGCAGTACTTC	CASSFSSVWGTSARQYF	TRBV11-2	TRBJ2-7	TRBD2	17	many
TGTGCCAGCAGTTTTCGGGCTGAGCAGTTCTTC	CASSFRAEQFF	TRBV28	TRBJ2-1	-	11	many
TGTGCCAGCTCACCACGCCGGGGAAGGGACACTGAAGCTTTCTTT	CASSPRRGRDTEAFF	TRBV18	TRBJ1-1	-	15	-
TGTGCCAGCAGCTTAGGTTTGGACACCCAGGACACCGGGGAGCTGTTTTTT	CASSLGLDTQDTGELFF	TRBV7-9	TRBJ2-2	-	17	many
TGTGCCTCCCAAATCAGTGTTGGTACCGGGGAGCTGTTTTTT	CASQISVGTGELFF	TRBV19	TRBJ2-2	-	14	many
TGCAGTGCGACGAAGGGACAGAGGACCTACGAGCAGTACTTC	CSATKGQRTYEQYF	TRBV20-1	TRBJ2-7	TRBD1	14	many
TGCGCCAGCAGCCGAACGCCTAGCTCCTACAATGAGCAGTTCTTC	CASSRTPSSYNEQFF	TRBV4-1	TRBJ2-1	-	15	many
TGCAGCGTTGAGTGGGGAAGCACAGATACGCAGTATTTT	CSVEWGSTDTQYF	TRBV29-1	TRBJ2-3	-	13	many
TGTGCCAGCACCGGGGGGCTAGCGGGACTGGGGGAGCTGTTTTTT	CASTGGLAGLGELFF	TRBV11-2	TRBJ2-2	TRBD2	15	-
TGTGCCAGCAGCTCAACCGGGAGGACGACCTACGAGCAGTACTTC	CASSSTGRTTYEQYF	TRBV7-9	TRBJ2-7	TRBD2	15	many
TGTGCCACCAGCAGAGAAAAGATCGAGCAGTTCTTC	CATSREKIEQFF	TRBV15	TRBJ2-1	-	12	many
TGTGCCAGTAGCTTGAAGACAGATACGCAGTATTTT	CASSLKTDTQYF	TRBV11-2	TRBJ2-3	-	12	-
TGTGCCAGCAGCCAAGGGTATTACTCTGGGGCCAACGTCCTGACTTTC	CASSQGYYSGANVLTF	TRBV3-1	TRBJ2-6	-	16	-
TGCAGTGCTAGGGTCATAGGACAGGGGCGCAATCAGCCCCAGCATTTT	CSARVIGQGRNQPQHF	TRBV20-1	TRBJ1-5	TRBD1	16	many
TGCGCCAGCAGCCTGAAGTACGGGGAGCTGTTTTTT	CASSLKYGELFF	TRBV5-1	TRBJ2-2	-	12	-
TGTGCCAGCTCACAGACAGAGATGAACACTGAAGCTTTCTTT	CASSQTEMNTEAFF	TRBV18	TRBJ1-1	-	14	-
TGTGCCAGCAGTTTTATCACAGGATCCAAAAACATTCAGTACTTC	CASSFITGSKNIQYF	TRBV12-3/TRBV12-4	TRBJ2-4	-	15	many
TGTGCCAGCATCTCTTCACGGACAGGGGAAAACACTGAAGCTTTCTTT	CASISSRTGENTEAFF	TRBV7-9	TRBJ1-1	TRBD1	16	-
TGTGCCAGCAGTTTAGGAGGCAGAATCTACAATGAGCAGTTCTTC	CASSLGGRIYNEQFF	TRBV28	TRBJ2-1	-	15	many
TGTGCCAGCAGCTCTCTTGTGCGGGACCAAGATACGCAGTATTTT	CASSSLVRDQDTQYF	TRBV11-2	TRBJ2-3	-	15	many
TGTGCCAGCAGCGTAGACAGGGGCGATGAGCAGTTCTTC	CASSVDRGDEQFF	TRBV9	TRBJ2-1	TRBD1	13	many
TGTGCCAGCAGTGCTGGGGATTTGTCCCTCCACTTT	CASSAGDLSLHF	TRBV6-1	TRBJ1-6	-	12	many
TGTGCCTGGAGTTTAGGGAACACTGAAGCTTTCTTT	CAWSLGNTEAFF	TRBV30	TRBJ1-1	-	12	many
TGTGCCAGCAGCGCGGCGGCAGTTGGGTCACCCCTCCACTTT	CASSAAAVGSPLHF	TRBV9	TRBJ1-6	-	14	many
TGTGCCAGCCGATTGAGACAGAACACCGGGGAGCTGTTTTTT	CASRLRQNTGELFF	TRBV5-6	TRBJ2-2	-	14	few
TGTGCCAGCAGTTTATGGACTAGCGGTTACAATGAGCAGTTCTTC	CASSLWTSGYNEQFF	TRBV28	TRBJ2-1	TRBD2	15	many
TGTGCCAGCAGTGAACAGGGACACAGCAATCAGCCCCAGCATTTT	CASSEQGHSNQPQHF	TRBV2	TRBJ1-5	-	15	many
TGTGCCACCAGTTCCCAGGTGGGCAAATCCAATGAGCAGTTCTTC	CATSSQVGKSNEQFF	TRBV24-1	TRBJ2-1	-	15	many
TGCAGCGTTGAAACTAGACTCTATGGCTACACCTTC	CSVETRLYGYTF	TRBV29-1	TRBJ1-2	-	12	many
TGCAGTGCGACCGGGCCCTACACGGATACGCAGTATTTT	CSATGPYTDTQYF	TRBV20-1	TRBJ2-3	-	13	-
TGTGCCAGCAGTCATCACCCGGGACCGAACACCGGGGAGCTGTTTTTT	CASSHHPGPNTGELFF	TRBV28	TRBJ2-2	-	16	-
TGTGCCAGCAGTTTAATCCCACAGGGAGGAAACACCATATATTTT	CASSLIPQGGNTIYF	TRBV28	TRBJ1-3	-	15	few
TGTGCCAGCAGTGACCGGCAGGGGTATGGCAATCAGTCCCAGCATTTT	CASSDRQGYGNQSQHF	TRBV6-1	TRBJ1-5	-	16	few
TGTGCAGTGCGGGGGCAAAACATTCAGTACTTC	CAVRGQNIQYF	TRBV2	TRBJ2-4	-	11	many
TGTGCCAGCAGCCAAGGAACAGGGGTATATAGCAATCAGCCCCAGCATTTT	CASSQGTGVYSNQPQHF	TRBV4-2	TRBJ1-5	TRBD1	17	few
TGTGCCAGCAGTTTGCAGGGTGCCGGGGAGCTGTTTTTT	CASSLQGAGELFF	TRBV28	TRBJ2-2	-	13	many
TGTGCCAGCAGCTTGGCAAGCCCGTTCACCGGGGAGCTGTTTTTT	CASSLASPFTGELFF	TRBV5-8	TRBJ2-2	-	15	many
TGCGCCAGCAGCCAAGGCGGCCTAGCGGACCTTATGGAGACCCAGTACTTC	CASSQGGLADLMETQYF	TRBV4-1	TRBJ2-5	TRBD2	17	many
TGTGCCAGCAGGGCCTCGGACACGCACTCCTACGAGCAGTACTTC	CASRASDTHSYEQYF	TRBV11-1	TRBJ2-7	-	15	many
TGCAGCGTTGAACAGGGGAGCACCGGGGAGCTGTTTTTT	CSVEQGSTGELFF	TRBV29-1	TRBJ2-2	-	13	many
TGTGCCATCAGTGATTTTGGGACACCCGGGGGTGGCGGGGAGCTGTTTTTT	CAISDFGTPGGGGELFF	TRBV10-3	TRBJ2-2	-	17	many
TGTGCCAGCAGTTTATTCCCGTCAACCAGCAATCAGCCCCAGCATTTT	CASSLFPSTSNQPQHF	TRBV28	TRBJ1-5	-	16	many
TGTGCCAGCAGCGGCAGGGGCCCACGCGAAAAACTGTTTTTT	CASSGRGPREKLFF	TRBV11-2	TRBJ1-4	-	14	-
TGCGCCAGCAGCCAAGGGCCGTGGGCCAACGTCCTGACTTTC	CASSQGPWANVLTF	TRBV4-1	TRBJ2-6	-	14	few
TGTGCCAGCAGCGTAGGGCCAGGGGATAATTCACCCCTCCACTTT	CASSVGPGDNSPLHF	TRBV9	TRBJ1-6	-	15	many
TGTGCCAGCAGTGAAGAGGGTTGGACAGTCACGAACACTGAAGCTTTCTTT	CASSEEGWTVTNTEAFF	TRBV6-1	TRBJ1-1	-	17	many
TGTGCCAGCAGTCTCCTCAAGGAGGTCAACAATGAGCAGTTCTTC	CASSLLKEVNNEQFF	TRBV28	TRBJ2-1	-	15	many
TGTGCCAGCAGTTCGACGGCCAGGGGGCATCATGGAAACACCATATATTTT	CASSSTARGHHGNTIYF	TRBV27	TRBJ1-3	TRBD1	17	many
TGTGCCAGCAGTTCGGTGGGACTTTCTAATGAAAAACTGTTTTTT	CASSSVGLSNEKLFF	TRBV28	TRBJ1-4	-	15	-
TGTGCCAGCAGTTGGGGGAACACTGAAGCTTTCTTT	CASSWGNTEAFF	TRBV12-3/TRBV12-4	TRBJ1-1	-	12	many
TGTGCCAGCAAAGCATCCGGGACTAGCGGGAGGGATACCTACGAGCAGTACTTC	CASKASGTSGRDTYEQYF	TRBV27	TRBJ2-7	TRBD2	18	-
TGTGCCAGCAGCGTAGCTGGGGCGAGCGCAGATACGCAGTATTTT	CASSVAGASADTQYF	TRBV9	TRBJ2-3	-	15	-
TGTGCCAGCAGGAGAGGAGGAAGGTCCGGTCTCGACGAGCAGTACTTC	CASRRGGRSGLDEQYF	TRBV2	TRBJ2-7	-	16	many
TGCAGTGCAGGGACGACCAGGGGGCTGGTTAATGAAAAACTGTTTTTT	CSAGTTRGLVNEKLFF	TRBV20-1	TRBJ1-4	TRBD1	16	many
TGTGCCAGCAGTTACAGCGGGGCAGGGGGCGAGCAGCCCCAGCATTTT	CASSYSGAGGEQPQHF	TRBV6-1	TRBJ1-5	TRBD1	16	many